Detailed here is one T cell receptor beta chain. Its antigen is not known. The sample originates from a study of shared clonotypes between healthy human individuals. Produced via immunoSEQ multiplex PCR; TCRdb's table is partial and in-frame only. In the table there are about 490,000 clones, 60% to 80% of which are singletons. V lost 0 bases and J lost 8, with 11 bases in between. The CDR3 extends over 13 amino acids. Per the germline V gene, CDR1 is SGDLS and CDR2 is YYNGEE. Study-wide results and limits: An anticipated effect of sequencing depth on clonotype sharing among donors was recognized.

With unsorted samples, genomic DNA was obtained from 89 million or so PBMCs. The rearrangement uses TRBV9 and TRBJ1-2; D unclear. The clonotype comes from a woman in her forties in good health. Some clones in this sample may be carry-over from other donors' samples. The sample consisted of PBMCs. The CDR3: CASSVEGRVGYTF. In DNA, the CDR3 is TGTGCCAGCAGCGTAGAAGGCCGCGTGGGCTACACCTTC. The variable domain in full, with the rest retrieved from reference TRBV9 and TRBJ1-2, is DSGVTQTPKHLITATGQRVTLRCSPRSGDLSVYWYQQSLDQGLQFLIQYYNGEERAKGNILERFSAQQFPDLHSELNLSSLELGDSALYFCASSVEGRVGYTFGSGTRLTVV.